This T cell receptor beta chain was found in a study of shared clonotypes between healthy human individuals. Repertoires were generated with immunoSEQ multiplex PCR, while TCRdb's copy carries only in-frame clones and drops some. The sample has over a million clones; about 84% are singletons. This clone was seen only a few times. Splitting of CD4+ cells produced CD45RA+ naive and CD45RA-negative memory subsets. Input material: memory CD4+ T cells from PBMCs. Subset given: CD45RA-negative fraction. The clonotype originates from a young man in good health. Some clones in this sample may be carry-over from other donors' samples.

CDR3 in DNA: TGTGCCAGCTCACTCGACAGGGGCACAGATACGCAGTATTTT. It encodes CASSLDRGTDTQYF. J is TRBJ2-3 and V is TRBV18; 7 positions agree with TRBD1. This CDR3 spans 14 amino acids. V dropped 4 bases and J dropped 1; count of bases not matched to a gene: 2. The germline CDR1 and CDR2 sequences are KGHSH and LQKENI.